The sequence of this TCR beta chain was determined in a study of molecular identifiers for immune sequencing clone quantification. Germline V gene lookup returns CDR1 SEHNR and CDR2 FQNEAQ (reference sequence). The CDR3 is made up of 15 amino acids. Regarding this clonotype: A much more abundant neighbour one base away suggests this may be a read error.

TCRdb recomputed calls from the PCR reads with MiXCR, one row per CDR3 protein. The repertoire has roughly 100,000 distinct CDR3 sequences, about 35% of them found once; the top ten carry around a tenth. This clonotype was sampled from a human donor in good health. Some libraries in this study had Jurkat cell RNA spiked in. The chain employs TRBV7-9 and TRBJ2-7; D remains ambiguous. Material: naive CD8+ T cells from blood, with Jurkat cell RNA spiked in. Subset specified: FACS-sorted CD8+CD4-CCR7+CD45RA+ naive T cells. The chain's CDR3 is CASSTAVGQYYEQCF. The CDR3 nucleotides read TGTGCCAGCAGCACCGCTGTCGGGCAGTACTACGAGCAGTGCTTC. The whole variable domain, filled in from reference TRBV7-9 and TRBJ2-7, reads DTGVSQNPRHKITKRGQNVTFRCDPISEHNRLYWYRQTLGQGPEFLTYFQNEAQLEKSRLLSDRFSAERPKGSFSTLEIQRTEQGDSAMYLCASSTAVGQYYEQCFGPGTRLTVT.